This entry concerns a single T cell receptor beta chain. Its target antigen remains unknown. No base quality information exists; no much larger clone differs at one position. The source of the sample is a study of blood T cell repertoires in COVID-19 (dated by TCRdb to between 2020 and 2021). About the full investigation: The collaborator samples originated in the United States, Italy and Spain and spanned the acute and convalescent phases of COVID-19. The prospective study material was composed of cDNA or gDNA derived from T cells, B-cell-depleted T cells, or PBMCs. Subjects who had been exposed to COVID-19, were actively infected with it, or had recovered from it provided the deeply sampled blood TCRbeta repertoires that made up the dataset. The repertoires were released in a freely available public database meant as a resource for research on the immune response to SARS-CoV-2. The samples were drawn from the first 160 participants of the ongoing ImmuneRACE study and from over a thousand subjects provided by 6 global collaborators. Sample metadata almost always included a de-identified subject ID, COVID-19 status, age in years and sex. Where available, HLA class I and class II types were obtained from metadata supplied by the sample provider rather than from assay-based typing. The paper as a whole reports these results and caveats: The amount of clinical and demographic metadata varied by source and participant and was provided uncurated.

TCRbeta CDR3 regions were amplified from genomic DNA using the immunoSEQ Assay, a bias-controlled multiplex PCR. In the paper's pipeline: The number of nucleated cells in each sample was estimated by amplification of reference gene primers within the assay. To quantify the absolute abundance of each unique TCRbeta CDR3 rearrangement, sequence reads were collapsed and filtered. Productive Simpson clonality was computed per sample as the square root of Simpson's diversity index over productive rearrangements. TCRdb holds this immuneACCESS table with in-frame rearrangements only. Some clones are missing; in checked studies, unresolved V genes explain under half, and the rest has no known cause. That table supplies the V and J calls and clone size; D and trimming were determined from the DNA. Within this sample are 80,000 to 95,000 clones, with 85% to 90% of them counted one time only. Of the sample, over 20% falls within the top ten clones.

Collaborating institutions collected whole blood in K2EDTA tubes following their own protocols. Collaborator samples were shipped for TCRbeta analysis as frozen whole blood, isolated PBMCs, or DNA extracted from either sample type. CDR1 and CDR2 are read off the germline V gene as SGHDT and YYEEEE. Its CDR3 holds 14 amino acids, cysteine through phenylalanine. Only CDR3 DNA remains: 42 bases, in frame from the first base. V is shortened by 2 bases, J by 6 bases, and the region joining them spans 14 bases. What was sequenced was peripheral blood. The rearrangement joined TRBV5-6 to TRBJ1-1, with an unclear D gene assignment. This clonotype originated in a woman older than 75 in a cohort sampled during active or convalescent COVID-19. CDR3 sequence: CASSFPAERAEAFF. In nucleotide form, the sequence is TGTGCCAGCAGCTTCCCGGCAGAACGGGCTGAAGCTTTCTTT.